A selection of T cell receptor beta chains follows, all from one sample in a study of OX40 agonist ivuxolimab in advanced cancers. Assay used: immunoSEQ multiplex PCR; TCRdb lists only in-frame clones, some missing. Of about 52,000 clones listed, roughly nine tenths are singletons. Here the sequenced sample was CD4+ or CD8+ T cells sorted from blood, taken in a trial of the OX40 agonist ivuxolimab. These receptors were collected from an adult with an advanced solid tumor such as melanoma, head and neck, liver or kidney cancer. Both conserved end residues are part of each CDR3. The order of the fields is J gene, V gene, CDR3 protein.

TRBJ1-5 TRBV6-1 CASTRTDFSNQPQHF
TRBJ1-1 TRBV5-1 CASSLVGGSSTEAFF
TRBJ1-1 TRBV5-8 CASSHITKTGQNTEAFF
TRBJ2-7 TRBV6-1 CASRPRADSPYEQYF
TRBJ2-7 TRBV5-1 CASSLTTGSSREQYF
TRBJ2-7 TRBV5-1 CASSLAAGVPYEQYF
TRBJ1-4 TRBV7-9 CASSLGQREKLFF
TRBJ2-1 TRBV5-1 CASSSGLASYNEQFF
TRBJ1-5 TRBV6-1 CASSAEGHDQPQHF
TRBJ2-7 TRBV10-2 CASRGTGSPYEQYF
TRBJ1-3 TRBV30 CASRWMSGNTIYF
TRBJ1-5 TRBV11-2 CASSLNRVGQPQHF
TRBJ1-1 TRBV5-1 CASSSDPRQGAFF
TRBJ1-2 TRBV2 CASGAFLLNVGPGYTF
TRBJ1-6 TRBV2 CASSERSWGGKNSPLHF
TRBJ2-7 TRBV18 CASSPGLAGINEQYF
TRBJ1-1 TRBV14 CASSQAPTNTEAFF
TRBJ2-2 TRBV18 CASSTVGQANTGELFF
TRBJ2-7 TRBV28 CASIRGAPYEQYF